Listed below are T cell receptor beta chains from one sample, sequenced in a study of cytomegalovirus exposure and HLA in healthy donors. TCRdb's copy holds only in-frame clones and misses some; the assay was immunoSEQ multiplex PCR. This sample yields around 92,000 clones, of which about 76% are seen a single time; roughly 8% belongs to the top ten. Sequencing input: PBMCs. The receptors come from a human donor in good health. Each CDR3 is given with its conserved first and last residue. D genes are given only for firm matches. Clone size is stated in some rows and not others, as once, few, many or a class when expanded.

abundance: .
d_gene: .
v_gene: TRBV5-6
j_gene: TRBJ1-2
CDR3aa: CASSLDGFGNYGYTF
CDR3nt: TGTGCCAGCAGCTTGGACGGTTTCGGTAACTATGGCTACACCTTC

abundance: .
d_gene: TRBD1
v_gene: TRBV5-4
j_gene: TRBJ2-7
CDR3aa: CASSPRTGASSEQYF
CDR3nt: TGTGCCAGCAGCCCGAGGACAGGGGCTTCAAGCGAGCAGTACTTC

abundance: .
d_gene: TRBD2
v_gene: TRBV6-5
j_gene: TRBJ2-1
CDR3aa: CASSYVVAGVSDEQFF
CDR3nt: TGTGCCAGCAGTTACGTGGTAGCGGGAGTCAGTGATGAGCAGTTCTTC

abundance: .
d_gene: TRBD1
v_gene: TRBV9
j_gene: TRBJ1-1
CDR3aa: CASSGGQGVDLSTEAFF
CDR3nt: TGTGCCAGCAGCGGGGGACAGGGAGTTGACTTGAGCACTGAAGCTTTCTTT

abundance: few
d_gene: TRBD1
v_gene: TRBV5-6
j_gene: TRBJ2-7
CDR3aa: CASSFYRGLSEQYF
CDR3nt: TGTGCCAGCAGCTTCTACAGGGGGCTTAGCGAGCAGTACTTC

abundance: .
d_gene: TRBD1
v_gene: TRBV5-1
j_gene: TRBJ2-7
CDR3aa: CASSHGAQGIDEQYF
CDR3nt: TGCGCCAGCAGCCACGGGGCACAGGGGATCGACGAGCAGTACTTC

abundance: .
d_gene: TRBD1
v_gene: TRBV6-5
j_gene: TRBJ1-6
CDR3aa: CASSYSTGSNSPLHF
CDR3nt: TGTGCCAGCAGTTACTCGACAGGGAGCAATTCACCCCTCCACTTT

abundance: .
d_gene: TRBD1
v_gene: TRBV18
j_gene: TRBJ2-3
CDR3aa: CASSQDRGASRDTQYF
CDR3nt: TGTGCCAGCTCTCAAGACAGGGGCGCGAGCAGGGATACGCAGTATTTT

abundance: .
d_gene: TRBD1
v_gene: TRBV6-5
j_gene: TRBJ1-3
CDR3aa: CASSYSGQGVGNTIYF
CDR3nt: TGTGCCAGCAGTTACTCCGGACAGGGGGTCGGAAACACCATATATTTT

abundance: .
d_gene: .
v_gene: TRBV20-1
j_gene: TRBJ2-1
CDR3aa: CSATVYNEQFF
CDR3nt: TGCAGTGCTACAGTTTACAATGAGCAGTTCTTC

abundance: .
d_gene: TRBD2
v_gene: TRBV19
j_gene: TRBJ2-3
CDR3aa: CASSTILAGVSDTQYF
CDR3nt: TGTGCCAGTAGTACCATACTAGCGGGGGTTTCAGATACGCAGTATTTT

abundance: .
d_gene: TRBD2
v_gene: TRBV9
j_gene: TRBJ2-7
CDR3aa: CASSRGLAGGSYEQYF
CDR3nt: TGTGCCAGCAGCAGAGGGCTAGCGGGGGGGTCTTACGAGCAGTACTTC

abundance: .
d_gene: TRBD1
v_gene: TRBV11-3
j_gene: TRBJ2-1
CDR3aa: CASSLVRGRSQGVNEQFF
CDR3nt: TGTGCCAGCAGCTTAGTTAGGGGGCGATCACAGGGGGTAAATGAGCAGTTCTTC

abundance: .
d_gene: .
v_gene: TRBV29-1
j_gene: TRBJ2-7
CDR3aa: CSVESGNSYEQYF
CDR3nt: TGCAGCGTTGAGAGCGGTAATTCCTACGAGCAGTACTTC

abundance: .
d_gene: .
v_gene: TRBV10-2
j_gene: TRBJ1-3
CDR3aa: CASAEVGNTIYF
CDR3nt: TGCGCCAGCGCGGAGGTTGGAAACACCATATATTTT

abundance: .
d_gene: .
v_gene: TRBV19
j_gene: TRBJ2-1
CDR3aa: CASSREGVSSYNEQFF
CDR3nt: TGTGCCAGTAGTAGAGAGGGAGTAAGCTCCTACAATGAGCAGTTCTTC

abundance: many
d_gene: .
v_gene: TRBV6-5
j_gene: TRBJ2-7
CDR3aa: CASSYRHDPYEQYF
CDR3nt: TGTGCCAGCAGTTACAGACATGACCCCTACGAGCAGTACTTC

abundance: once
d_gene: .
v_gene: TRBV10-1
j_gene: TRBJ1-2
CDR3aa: CATSDSYGYTF
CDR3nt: TGCGCCACCTCGGACAGCTATGGCTACACCTTC

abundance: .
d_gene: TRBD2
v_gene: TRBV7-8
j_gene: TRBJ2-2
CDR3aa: CASSIRGLAGGQTNTGELFF
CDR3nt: TGTGCCAGCAGCATCAGGGGACTAGCGGGGGGCCAAACGAACACCGGGGAGCTGTTTTTT

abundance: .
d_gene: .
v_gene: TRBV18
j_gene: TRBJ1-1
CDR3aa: CASSPPRGTEAFF
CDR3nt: TGTGCCAGCTCGCCACCCCGGGGCACTGAAGCTTTCTTT

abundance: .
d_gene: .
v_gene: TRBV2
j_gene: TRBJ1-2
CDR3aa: CASSDDHRAYGYTF
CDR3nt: TGTGCCAGCAGTGATGATCACAGGGCCTATGGCTACACCTTC

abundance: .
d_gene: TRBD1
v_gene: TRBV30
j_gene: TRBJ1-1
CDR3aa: CAWSTGTGNTEAFF
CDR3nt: TGTGCCTGGAGTACAGGGACAGGGAACACTGAAGCTTTCTTT

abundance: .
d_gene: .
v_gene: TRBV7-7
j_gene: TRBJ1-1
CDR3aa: CASSQDPPGGTEAFF
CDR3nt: TGTGCCAGCAGCCAGGATCCCCCTGGTGGCACTGAAGCTTTCTTT

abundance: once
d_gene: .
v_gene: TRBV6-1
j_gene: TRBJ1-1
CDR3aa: CASSDSRGLGTEAFF
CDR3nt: TGTGCCAGCAGTGATTCACGGGGATTGGGCACTGAAGCTTTCTTT

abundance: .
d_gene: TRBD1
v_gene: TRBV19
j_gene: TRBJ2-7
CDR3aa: CASSLHRGLYEQYF
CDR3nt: TGTGCCAGTAGTCTCCACAGGGGGCTCTACGAGCAGTACTTC

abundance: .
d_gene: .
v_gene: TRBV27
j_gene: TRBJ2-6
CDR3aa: CASSLDSGLGGANVLTF
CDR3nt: TGTGCCAGCAGTTTAGACAGTGGCCTGGGTGGGGCCAACGTCCTGACTTTC

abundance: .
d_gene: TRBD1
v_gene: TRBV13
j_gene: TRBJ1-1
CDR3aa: CASTRDRGNTEAFF
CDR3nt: TGTGCCAGCACCCGGGACAGGGGGAACACTGAAGCTTTCTTT

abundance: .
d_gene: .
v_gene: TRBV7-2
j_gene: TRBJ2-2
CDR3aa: CASSLAGAGELFF
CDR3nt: TGTGCCAGCAGCTTAGCCGGGGCCGGGGAGCTGTTTTTT

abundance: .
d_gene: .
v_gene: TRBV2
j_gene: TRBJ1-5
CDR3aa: CASSEARSRVDQPQHF
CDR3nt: TGTGCCAGCAGTGAAGCGCGCAGCAGGGTGGATCAGCCCCAGCATTTT

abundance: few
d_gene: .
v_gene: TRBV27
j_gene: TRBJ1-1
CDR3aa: CASSLRGGDTEAFF
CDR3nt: TGTGCCAGCAGTTTACGAGGGGGGGACACTGAAGCTTTCTTT

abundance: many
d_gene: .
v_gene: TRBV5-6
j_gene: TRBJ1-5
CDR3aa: CASSLGRSNQPQHF
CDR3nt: TGTGCCAGCAGCTTGGGCAGAAGCAATCAGCCCCAGCATTTT

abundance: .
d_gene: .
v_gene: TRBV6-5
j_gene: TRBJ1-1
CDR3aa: CASKNRVEAFF
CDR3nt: TGTGCCAGCAAGAACAGGGTCGAAGCTTTCTTT

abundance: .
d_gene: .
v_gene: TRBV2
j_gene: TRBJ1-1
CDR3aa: CAIIVLIEAFF
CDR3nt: TGTGCCATTATCGTACTGATTGAAGCTTTCTTT

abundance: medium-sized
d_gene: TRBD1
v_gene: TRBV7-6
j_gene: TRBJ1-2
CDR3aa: CASSSAGQRYYGYTF
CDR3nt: TGTGCCAGCAGCTCAGCGGGACAGAGATACTATGGCTACACCTTC

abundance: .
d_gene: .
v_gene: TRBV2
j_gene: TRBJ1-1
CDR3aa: CASSVDRRLTTEAFF
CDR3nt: TGTGCCAGCAGTGTTGACAGACGATTGACCACTGAAGCTTTCTTT

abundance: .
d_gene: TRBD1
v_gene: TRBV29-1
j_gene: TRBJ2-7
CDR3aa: CSTRQGVFGEQYF
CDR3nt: TGCAGCACCCGACAGGGTGTTTTCGGCGAGCAGTACTTC

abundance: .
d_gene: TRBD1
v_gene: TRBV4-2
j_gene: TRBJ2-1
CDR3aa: CASSQAGQGAGNEQFF
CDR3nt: TGTGCCAGCAGCCAAGCAGGACAGGGGGCTGGCAATGAGCAGTTCTTC

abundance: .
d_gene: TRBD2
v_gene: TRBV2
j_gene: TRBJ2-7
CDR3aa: CASSVGLAGGGEQYF
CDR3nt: TGTGCCAGCAGTGTCGGGCTAGCGGGAGGGGGCGAGCAGTACTTC

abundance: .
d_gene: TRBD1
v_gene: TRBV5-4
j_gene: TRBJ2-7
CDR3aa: CASSLDGTGVYEQYF
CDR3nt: TGTGCCAGCAGCTTGGACGGGACAGGGGTGTACGAGCAGTACTTC

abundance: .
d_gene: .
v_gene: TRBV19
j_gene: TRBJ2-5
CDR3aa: CASSNEAPQGKGTQYF
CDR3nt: TGTGCCAGTAGCAACGAGGCCCCTCAGGGGAAGGGGACCCAGTACTTC